This TCR beta chain came from a study of blood T cell repertoires in COVID-19. About the study: PBMCs, B-cell-depleted T cells, or T cells provided the cDNA or gDNA that made up the material.

Residents of under 25 US areas, aged roughly 18 to 89 years, made up the participants. The assay was immunoSEQ multiplex PCR, and TCRdb's table has in-frame clones only and misses some. This sample has 300,000 or so clones, with 65% to 90% found just once. The sample taken for sequencing was PBMCs or T cells enriched from blood (not recorded which). The clonotype was recovered from a woman between 40 and 50 years old with acute COVID-19.

The DNA for the CDR3 is TGTGCCAGCAGTTACCTAGGGGGTAAACTGTTTTTT. Translating it yields CASSYLGGKLFF. The chain links TRBV27 to TRBJ1-4, with D tentatively TRBD1 (6 bases). Trimming stripped 4 bases from V and 11 bases from J, with 11 bases between. CDR3 size: 12 residues. CDR1 and CDR2 from the germline V gene are MNHEY and SMNVEV (reference sequence). Filled out from reference TRBV27 and TRBJ1-4, the complete variable domain reads EAQVTQNPRYLITVTGKKLTVTCSQNMNHEYMSWYRQDPGLGLRQIYYSMNVEVTDKGDVPEGYKVSRKEKRNFPLILESPSPNQTSLYFCASSYLGGKLFFGSGTQLSVL.